This entry describes one TCR beta chain. The data originate from a study of blood T cell repertoires in COVID-19. Method: immunoSEQ multiplex PCR; TCRdb's copy keeps in-frame clones and lacks some. The sample lists a few hundred thousand clones, 70% to 90% occurring once. Germline-derived CDR1 and CDR2 are KGHSH and LQKENI. Trimming cost V 0 bases and J 0 bases, with 14 bases left between them. The CDR3 length is 17 residues. The chain has TRBV18 and TRBJ1-1, with D perhaps TRBD1 (6 bases). The material sequenced was peripheral blood. The receptor was derived from a woman aged 25 to 39 with COVID-19, enrolled during active disease. The CDR3 region has the DNA TGTGCCAGCTCACCACCGGGGGCGAGCGCCATGAACACTGAAGCTTTCTTT. This gives the protein CASSPPGASAMNTEAFF.